This T cell receptor (beta chain) emerged from a study of shared T cell receptors in the human thymus (dated by TCRdb to the early 2020s). Context from the whole study: The study examined how the human thymus generates shared, self-reactive T-cell receptor alpha chains.

Libraries were prepared through the immunoSEQ multiplex PCR assay. In its TCRdb copy, this immuneACCESS table keeps in-frame sequences only and misses some clones. Where compared with another copy, unresolved V genes explain less than half of these, and the others have no known cause. The sample table records hundreds of thousands of clones; 80% to 90% of these occur just once. The ten biggest clones cover over 0.008% of the sample. The germline V gene supplies CDR1 MNHEY and CDR2 SVGAGI. The CDR3 runs 15 amino acids, cysteine and phenylalanine included. Left in the record is the CDR3 DNA by itself, 45 bases read in frame from the first base. Germline trimming: 2 bases from V, 5 bases from J; junction bases outside gene matches: 8. As to this clone: Its antigen is unknown. No base-level quality is on record; no much larger clone is a single base apart.

The sample was also linked to a second study, of human thymus T cells. As the second paper documents: In Finland, the donors were immunologically healthy infants who were having open corrective cardiac surgery for congenital heart defects. Thymus tissue was obtained as surgical resects removed during corrective cardiac surgery. V and J gene segment usage appeared biased in both thymic and peripheral blood repertoires. The related research reported highly overlapping thymic TCR repertoires among unrelated individuals. The study characterized TCR alpha and beta repertoires from roughly eight infant thymus samples and four related peripheral blood samples. Donor ages ranging from 7 to 244 days were recorded, and more than five male and a couple of female infants were included in the cohort. After being mechanically released from the tissue, thymocytes were kept at -70 degrees C in pellets of roughly 10-30 million cells. A QIAsymphony instrument was used to extract genomic DNA from frozen cell pellets. The immunoSEQ multiplex PCR assay was used to amplify the TCRB and TCRAD loci from a standardized quantity of quality-controlled genomic DNA. The amplicons covered the V(D)J region and were long enough to include the CDR3 and to identify the V and J genes. The commercial immunoSEQ service was used to sequence amplicons on an Illumina platform. Primer bias and sequencing errors were corrected using previously described methods, and TCRAD and TCRB definitions followed the IMGT database. The repertoires were analysed using immunoSEQ Analyzer 3.0 and VDJTools for basic statistics, V/J segment usage, diversity estimates, rarefaction and pairwise overlap. Diversity was estimated with Chao1, ChaoE, Efron-Thisted, Shannon and inverse Simpson indices, and also on datasets down-sampled to the smallest sample. Repertoire overlap used strict matching of CDR3 nucleotide sequence, V gene and J gene, with Jaccard-based multidimensional scaling clustering. On average, about 730,000 unique TCRB clonotypes were obtained from thymus samples, compared with about 84,000 from blood samples.

This clonotype was obtained from a boy younger than two with a congenital heart defect. Donor details come from another sample of the same person, matched by shared clones. The sequencing sample was made of thymocytes. The chain uses TRBV6-5 and TRBJ2-7; TRBD2 aligns with 8 central bases. The sequence in DNA is TGTGCCAGCAGTTACCTTCTAGCGGGCGCTAACGAGCAGTACTTC. Translated, it gives CASSYLLAGANEQYF.